These 32 T cell receptor beta chains were all obtained from the same sample, sequenced in a study of human T cells and chemical hapten exposure. TCRdb re-called the RACE reads through MiXCR, storing one row per CDR3 protein. The sample yields about 80,000 distinct CDR3 sequences, roughly 15% seen once. Indicated time point: pre-sensitization, week 0. The treatment denotes: therapeutic diphenylcyclopropenone sensitization with weekly scalp DPC. This specimen was whole blood, taken in connection with sensitization to the hapten diphenylcyclopropenone (DPC). The receptor set was obtained from a woman between 50 and 59 years old with alopecia areata. Some clones in this sample may be carry-over from other donors' samples.

In its sample, this clonotype was seen a few times. The chain employs TRBV18 and TRBJ1-1; D unresolved. V was pared by 3 bases and J by 7 bases, with 12 bases between. Germline V gene lookup returns CDR1 KGHSH and CDR2 LQKENI. This CDR3 is built from 13 residues. For the CDR3, the DNA is TGTGCCAGCTCACCCTGGGAGGGCCTTGAAGCTTTCTTT. The encoded protein is CASSPWEGLEAFF.

This clonotype has a handful of counts. The chain carries TRBV29-1 and TRBJ2-3; D is undetermined. The CDR3 extends over 13 amino acids. Germline V gene lookup returns CDR1 SQVTM and CDR2 ANQGSEA. Trimming left V 4 bases short and J 1 base short, with 9 bases between. CDR3 loop: CSVVVGGTDTQYF. In nucleotides, the CDR3 is TGCAGCGTTGTAGTTGGAGGCACAGATACGCAGTATTTT.

The rearrangement links TRBV21-1 to TRBJ2-4; the DNA was not compared with TRBD1, the D call given in the table. TRBV21-1 has pseudogene status. The CDR3 extends over 17 amino acids. The CDR3 here is CASRKGSVILAKNIQYF. The CDR3 DNA reads TGTGCCAGCAGAAAGGGGTCTGTGATACTAGCCAAAAACATTCAGTACTTC.

This clonotype was observed at least ten times. The rearrangement joins TRBV14 to TRBJ1-1; maybe TRBD1 (6 bases). V lost 8 bases to trimming and J lost 4 bases, with 14 bases between them. Germline assignment: CDR1 SGHDN and CDR2 FVKESK. CDR3 size: 13 residues. The CDR3 protein is CASGSRGGTEAFF. DNA for the CDR3: TGTGCCAGCGGATCGAGGGGGGGCACTGAAGCTTTCTTT.

This clonotype was picked up many times. The V gene is TRBV29-1, the J gene TRBJ1-1; D gene ambiguous. Per germline, CDR1 SQVTM and CDR2 ANQGSEA. V was trimmed by 6 bases and J by 4 bases, leaving 18 bases between them. This CDR3 has 14 amino acids. The CDR3, as DNA: TGCAGCGTCCGACATACGCAACGGGCCACTGAAGCTTTCTTT. It encodes CSVRHTQRATEAFF.

This clonotype was seen more than once but under ten times. The CDR3 is CASTRAGGQYF. Here the CDR3 DNA reads TGTGCCAGCACTCGGGCCGGGGGGCAGTACTTC. J is TRBJ2-7 and V is TRBV2, with D maybe TRBD2 (6 bases). This CDR3 region has 11 residues. V lost 7 bases and J 9 bases, leaving 13 bases between the germline ends. Germline V gene lookup returns CDR1 SNHLY and CDR2 FYNNEI.

The gene calls are TRBV7-6 and TRBJ2-1; the D gene is possibly TRBD1 (5 bases). From germline, CDR1 is SGHVS and CDR2 FNYEAQ. The ends were cut back, 0 bases at V and 2 bases at J, with 8 bases in the middle. The CDR3 has 15 amino acids. The CDR3 loop is CASSLASGTYNEQFF. For the CDR3, the DNA is TGTGCCAGCAGCTTAGCGTCAGGGACCTACAATGAGCAGTTCTTC.

J is TRBJ2-7 and V is TRBV18; D gene unclear. V was cut by 2 bases and J by 5 bases, with 10 bases left in between. CDR1 KGHSH and CDR2 LQKENI come from the germline V gene. The CDR3 has 13 residues. CDR3 amino acids: CASSPDEFNEQYF. DNA for the CDR3: TGTGCCAGCTCACCAGATGAGTTCAACGAGCAGTACTTC.

This sequence joins TRBV14 and TRBJ1-6; the D is unclear. Germline CDR1 reads SGHDN; CDR2 reads FVKESK. The CDR3 runs 15 residues. V lost 3 bases and J lost 10, with 16 bases in between. CDR3 amino acids: CASSQTQGPRSPLHF. The CDR3 region has the DNA TGTGCCAGCAGCCAGACACAAGGCCCACGCTCACCCCTCCACTTT.

This clonotype showed up just a few times. V usage is TRBV7-9 and J usage is TRBJ2-7, with 9 bases aligning to TRBD1. Trimming cost V 5 bases and J 3 bases; bases outside gene matches: 8. The CDR3 contains 15 residues. Per germline, CDR1 SEHNR and CDR2 FQNEAQ (reference sequence). The CDR3 DNA reads as TGTGCCAGCAGCCCGAGGACAGGGGCGTTCTACGAGCAGTACTTC. Protein product: CASSPRTGAFYEQYF.

The chain has TRBV12-3 or TRBV12-4 and TRBJ1-1; a possible D gene is TRBD1 (5 bases). V was cut by 3 bases and J by 8 bases, with 16 bases left in between. This CDR3 contains 14 residues. The CDR3 region is CASSFRAGPSEAFF. The CDR3 nucleotides read TGTGCCAGCAGTTTTCGTGCAGGGCCTTCCGAAGCTTTCTTT.

About this clonotype itself: Because the CDR3 is missing its conserved closing phenylalanine or tryptophan, this is likely a read error. The V gene is TRBV6-6, the J gene TRBJ1-2; unclear D gene. Germline assignment: CDR1 MNHNY and CDR2 SVGAGI (reference sequence). V was clipped by 0 bases and J by 6 bases, with 11 bases between them. The CDR3 runs to 14 residues. This chain's CDR3 is CASSYSAFRDGYTL. The CDR3 DNA reads TGTGCCAGCAGTTACTCTGCCTTTCGGGATGGCTACACCTTA.

This clonotype was counted many times. The chain has TRBV18 and TRBJ1-5; the D is unclear. Germline CDR1 reads KGHSH; CDR2 reads LQKENI. Trimming cost V 5 bases and J 7 bases, with 12 bases left between them. The CDR3 totals 13 residues. For the CDR3, the DNA is TGTGCCAGCTCAGGAGATCAATCCCAGCCCCAGCATTTT. Translated, it gives CASSGDQSQPQHF. The whole variable domain, filled in from reference TRBV18 and TRBJ1-5, reads NAGVMQNPRHLVRRRGQEARLRCSPMKGHSHVYWYRQLPEEGLKFMVYLQKENIIDESGMPKERFSAEFPKEGPSILRIQQVVRGDSAAYFCASSGDQSQPQHFGDGTRLSIL.

The V gene is TRBV5-4, the J gene TRBJ1-4, with D maybe TRBD1 (5 bases). The CDR3 sequence is 17 residues long. V was clipped by 4 bases and J by 5 bases, with 21 bases between them. CDR1 is SGHNT and CDR2 is YYREEE in the germline V gene (reference sequence). The CDR3 sequence is CASSAGPGKMGNEKLFF. Here the CDR3 DNA reads TGTGCCAGCAGCGCCGGTCCAGGGAAGATGGGGAATGAAAAACTGTTTTTT.

The V and J genes are TRBV9 and TRBJ2-7; the match to TRBD1 covers 7 bases. Germline CDR1 SGDLS, CDR2 YYNGEE. This CDR3 spans 14 amino acids. J lost 1 base, V lost 3 bases, and 4 bases had no gene match. The CDR3 loop reads CASSAATGSYEQYF. For the CDR3, the DNA is TGTGCCAGCAGCGCCGCGACAGGGTCCTACGAGCAGTACTTC.

The gene calls are TRBV29-1 and TRBJ1-1, with D unclear. V lost 4 bases to trimming and J lost 7 bases, with 16 bases between them. There are 13 residues in the CDR3. Per the germline V gene, CDR1 is SQVTM and CDR2 is ANQGSEA. The CDR3 bases are TGCAGCGTTGGAAATTCGGCAAAACTTGAAGCTTTCTTT. The encoded protein is CSVGNSAKLEAFF.

With respect to this clonotype: A much larger clone differs from this one at a single base, so this may be a read error. V and J are TRBV30 and TRBJ2-6; no firm D call. Trimming took 4 bases from V and 0 from J, leaving 22 bases between them. Germline assignment: CDR1 GTSNPN and CDR2 SVGIG (reference sequence). The CDR3 length is 19 residues. Written as DNA, the CDR3 is TGTGCCTGGAATAATGGGGTCTATTCCAGGTCCTCTGGGGCCAACGTCCTGACTTTC. Its protein is CAWNNGVYSRSSGANVLTF.

The V call is TRBV19, the J call TRBJ2-1; 9 nucleotides match TRBD2. This CDR3 is 14 amino acids long. In germline, CDR1 is LNHDA, CDR2 SQIVND (reference sequence). The V gene end was trimmed by 10 bases and the J gene end by 5 bases; junction bases not matched to a gene: 9. CDR3 sequence: CATLATSGHNEQFF. DNA for the CDR3: TGTGCCACCCTAGCGACTAGCGGACACAATGAGCAGTTCTTC. Full variable domain (rest looked up from reference TRBV19 and TRBJ2-1): DGGITQSPKYLFRKEGQNVTLSCEQNLNHDAMYWYRQDPGQGLRLIYYSQIVNDFQKGDIAEGYSVSREKKESFPLTVTSAQKNPTAFYLCATLATSGHNEQFFGPGTRLTVL.

V and J are TRBV11-2 and TRBJ2-5; 9 positions match TRBD2. Germline loops: CDR1 SGHAT, CDR2 FQNNGV. There are 15 residues in the CDR3. The V and J ends lost 6 bases and 4 bases, in that order; junction bases with no gene match: 9. CDR3 amino acids: CASSTRVAGVETQYF. The CDR3 bases are TGTGCCAGCAGTACCCGGGTAGCGGGAGTAGAGACCCAGTACTTC. The full variable domain, in which reference TRBV11-2 and TRBJ2-5 provide the parts outside the CDR3, is EAGVAQSPRYKIIEKRQSVAFWCNPISGHATLYWYQQILGQGPKLLIQFQNNGVVDDSQLPKDRFSAERLKGVDSTLKIQPAKLEDSAVYLCASSTRVAGVETQYFGPGTRLLVL.

This clonotype was seen a single time. Written as DNA, the CDR3 is TGCAGTGCTTCAGGGTTTCAGTACGAGCAGTACTTC. Residues: CSASGFQYEQYF. The rearrangement uses TRBV20-1 and TRBJ2-7; tentative D call: TRBD1 (5 bases). V lost 5 bases and J 4 bases, leaving 12 bases between the germline ends. The germline CDR1 and CDR2 sequences are DFQATT and SNEGSKA (reference sequence). The CDR3 has 12 amino acids.

This clonotype was seen a few times. The chain is built from TRBV10-3 and TRBJ2-1; a possible D gene is TRBD1 (7 bases). Germline CDR1 and CDR2: ENHRY and SYGVKD. The V end was cut by 11 bases, the J end by 7 bases, with 12 bases between. This CDR3 has 11 amino acids. The CDR3 coding sequence is TGTGCCGCGGGACAGTTGAATGAGCAGTTCTTC. Translation: CAAGQLNEQFF.

This clonotype was seen more than once but under ten times. V is TRBV20-1 and J is TRBJ2-7; tentative D call: TRBD2 (6 bases). Per germline, CDR1 DFQATT and CDR2 SNEGSKA (reference sequence). Trimming pared 3 bases from V and 1 base from J, leaving 16 bases between. The CDR3 covers 15 residues. The CDR3 loop reads CSARPGLASSYEQYF. The CDR3 DNA is TGCAGTGCTAGGCCCGGGCTAGCGAGTTCCTACGAGCAGTACTTC.

This clonotype was seen at least ten times. The CDR3 DNA reads as TGCGCCAGCAGCCAACTAGCGGGGGCCGCCAATGAGCAGTTCTTC. Its translation: CASSQLAGAANEQFF. V and J are TRBV4-3 and TRBJ2-1; 10 positions agree with TRBD2. The CDR3 has 15 residues. Germline-derived CDR1 and CDR2 are LGHNA and YSLEER. V dropped 2 bases and J dropped 6; count of bases not matched to a gene: 4.

This clonotype showed up many times. J is TRBJ2-7 and V is TRBV7-9, with D possibly called TRBD1 or TRBD2 (5 bases each). The CDR3 is 14 amino acids. Deletions cut 8 bases from V and 2 bases from J, with 16 bases between. The germline CDR1 and CDR2 sequences are SEHNR and FQNEAQ (reference sequence). The DNA of the CDR3 is TGTGCCAGCCGATCGTGGGACGGTGCCTACGAGCAGTACTTC. Amino acids: CASRSWDGAYEQYF.

CDR3 nucleotides: TGTGCCATCAGGCCGGGGGAGAACAAGCAGTACTTC. Translated, it gives CAIRPGENKQYF. The chain carries TRBV10-3 and TRBJ2-7; a possible D gene is TRBD2 (6 bases). Trimming pared 6 bases from V and 8 bases from J, leaving 14 bases between. CDR3 size: 12 residues. Germline assignment: CDR1 ENHRY and CDR2 SYGVKD.

The chain combines TRBV29-1 with TRBJ1-1, with D maybe TRBD1 (6 bases). The V and J ends lost 5 bases and 4 bases respectively, with 11 bases between them. Germline values: CDR1 SQVTM, CDR2 ANQGSEA. The CDR3 is made up of 12 amino acids. CDR3 DNA sequence: TGCAGCGTTATGGAGGGGGGCACTGAAGCTTTCTTT. It yields the protein CSVMEGGTEAFF. The whole variable domain, filled in from reference TRBV29-1 and TRBJ1-1, reads SAVISQKPSRDICQRGTSLTIQCQVDSQVTMMFWYRQQPGQSLTLIATANQGSEATYESGFVIDKFPISRPNLTFSTLTVSNMSPEDSSIYLCSVMEGGTEAFFGQGTRLTVV.

The rearrangement joins TRBV29-1 to TRBJ2-1; D perhaps matches TRBD2 (6 bases). CDR3 length equals 12 residues. CDR1 is SQVTM, CDR2 ANQGSEA, per germline. V was pared by 4 bases and J by 5 bases, with 9 bases between. CDR3 residues: CSVGPGDNEQFF. CDR3 in DNA: TGCAGCGTTGGCCCGGGAGACAATGAGCAGTTCTTC.

This clonotype turned up a few times. This chain connects TRBV5-5 to TRBJ2-1; 7 bases line up with TRBD2. The CDR3 length is 16 residues. CDR1 SGHKS and CDR2 YYEKEE come from the germline V gene (reference sequence). V shed 4 bases, J shed 0 bases, and the junction held 7 bases outside the gene matches. CDR3 nucleotides: TGTGCCAGCAGCCGGACCACTAGCGTCTCCTACAATGAGCAGTTCTTC. Amino acid sequence: CASSRTTSVSYNEQFF.

This clonotype has more than one count but fewer than ten. This chain uses TRBV29-1 with TRBJ2-3, with no clear D. CDR3 length equals 15 residues. The germline V gene encodes CDR1 SQVTM and CDR2 ANQGSEA. The V gene lost 3 bases and the J gene lost 4 bases, with 17 bases spanning the gap. The CDR3 sequence: CSVELVLGIADTQYF. In nucleotides, the CDR3 is TGCAGCGTTGAGTTGGTGCTAGGGATAGCAGATACGCAGTATTTT.

This clonotype came up a few times. This sequence joins TRBV4-2 and TRBJ1-5; D remains unclear. V was trimmed by 0 bases and J by 0 bases, leaving 9 bases between them. The CDR3 spans 16 residues. The germline gives CDR1 LGHNA, CDR2 YNFKEQ. The CDR3 sequence: CASSQEGGYSNQPQHF. The CDR3 bases are TGTGCCAGCAGCCAAGAGGGAGGGTATAGCAATCAGCCCCAGCATTTT.

This clonotype was counted only a few times. The chain recombines TRBV2 with TRBJ2-5; 10 bases are a match to TRBD1. Germline trimming cut 5 bases from V and 2 bases from J; bases unmatched to any gene: 5. Germline V gene lookup returns CDR1 SNHLY and CDR2 FYNNEI. The CDR3 sequence is 15 residues long. CDR3 nucleotides: TGTGCCAGCAGTCTAGGGACAGGGGCGCAAGAGACCCAGTACTTC. Translation: CASSLGTGAQETQYF.

V is TRBV4-1 and J is TRBJ2-3; D tentatively reads TRBD1 or TRBD2 (5 bases each). Germline V gene sequence: CDR1 MGHRA, CDR2 YSYEKL. The CDR3 extends over 19 amino acids. V dropped 1 base and J dropped 2 bases, with 22 bases sitting between them. The DNA for the CDR3 is TGCGCCAGCAGCCAAGTCGGTCGAGGACTCCGGGACCACACAGATACGCAGTATTTT. Its translation is CASSQVGRGLRDHTDTQYF.